This entry features one TCR beta chain sequence. Its antigen is still unknown. This may be a read error, as it is one base from a much larger clone. The data originate from a study of breast tumors, draining lymph nodes, adjacent tissues (dated by TCRdb to about 2016). Regarding the research as a whole: Breast cancer patients provided tumor, adjacent nontumor tissue and axillary lymph nodes, and the study compared the TCR beta repertoires across these three sources. In human breast cancer, the study set out to assess how tumor, surrounding tissue and draining lymph node repertoires relate to one another and whether T cells might be exchanged between them.

Broader findings and caveats from the paper: The conclusion that tumor T cells originate in lymph nodes was presented as consistent with a hypothesis rather than as directly demonstrated. In luminal-like breast cancer, tumor and nontumor tissue repertoires resembled each other significantly more than in basal-like breast cancer. Tumors showed preferential V and J gene usage, and their T-cell repertoire diversity fell below that of lymph nodes yet above that of nontumor tissue. The data were judged consistent with most tumor T cells deriving from the lymph node and then expanding within tumor tissue.

The instrument given in TCRdb is Illumina HiSeq 2000. TCR beta chain libraries were generated by multiplex PCR amplification. The amplified TCR beta chain products were analyzed by high-throughput sequencing. TCRdb ran its own pipeline on the public reads, namely fastp trimming at Q25 and MiXCR clone calling, and kept in-frame beta chains. Each CDR3 protein gets just one entry, which takes the most common genes and DNA from the rows behind it. Within this sample are some 230,000 distinct CDR3 sequences, with less than 35% of them counted one time only. The biggest ten clones account for approximately 3.6% of the sample. Trimming takes 2 bases off V and 12 bases off J; junction bases not matched to a gene: 11. The germline V gene encodes CDR1 PRHDT and CDR2 FYEKMQ (reference sequence). CDR3 length: 16 amino acids, cysteine to phenylalanine. The only DNA kept is the CDR3, 48 bases in frame from the first base.

Lymph node samples came from the axillary draining lymph nodes of breast cancer patients. The receptor was derived from a female donor with breast cancer. Some clones in this sample may be carry-over from other donors' samples. The chain links TRBV13 with TRBJ1-6, and TRBD1 matches 9 of the central bases. The sequenced sample was axillary lymph node tissue. CDR3 reads: CASSLPGTGKGGPLHF. Here is the DNA: TGTGCCAGCAGCTTACCCGGGACAGGGAAGGGCGGACCCCTCCACTTT.